The subject of this entry is one T cell receptor beta chain. Authors' processing steps: Amplification with reference gene primers provided the estimates of nucleated cell counts. The method was immunoSEQ multiplex PCR; TCRdb's version includes in-frame clones alone and lacks a portion of them. V, J and clone size are taken as reported in that table, and D and trimming were inferred from the DNA itself. In the table there are about 160,000 clones, around 80% of which are singletons. This sample is part of a study of blood T cell repertoires in COVID-19. Sequenced input: peripheral blood. This sequence was found in a woman aged 80 or over with acute or convalescent COVID-19.

The CDR3 spells CASSQLALEQFF. The CDR3 DNA sequence: TGTGCCAGCAGTCAACTAGCGCTCGAGCAGTTCTTC. The chain carries TRBV3-1 (or the pseudogene TRBV3-2) and TRBJ2-1; 7 bases agree with TRBD2. The CDR3 spans 12 residues. The germline V gene has CDR1 LGHDT and CDR2 YNNKEL (reference sequence). The V gene end was trimmed by 6 bases and the J gene end by 10 bases; junction bases not matched to a gene: 6.